This TCR beta chain was documented in a study of blood T cells in healthy people across ages. This clonotype was seen a single time. Its specificity is unknown. This may arise from a read error, as a much more abundant clone is one base away. The authors drew approximately 9 milliliters of peripheral blood from each donor. Study results and limitations: Older individuals had lower TCR beta diversity per million T cells (the decline was roughly linear).

The second PCR ran roughly 7 to 11 cycles with a sample-barcoded 5' primer and J-beta primers. Each sample yielded at least 3 million CDR3-containing paired-end reads. TCRdb processed the 5' RACE reads anew with MiXCR; each CDR3 protein has one entry. The repertoire holds hundreds of thousands of distinct CDR3 sequences, approximately 44% seen once, with around 21% in the top ten. The CDR3 is 15 residues long. The germline gives CDR1 SGHTA, CDR2 FQGNSA. The TCR comes from a man in his 60s in good health. J is TRBJ2-5 and V is TRBV7-2, with 9 bases aligning to TRBD1. The specimen was blood. The CDR3 spells CASSLTGGEQGTQYF. The CDR3 DNA reads as TGTGCCAGCAGCTTAACAGGGGGCGAACAAGGGACCCAGTACTTC.